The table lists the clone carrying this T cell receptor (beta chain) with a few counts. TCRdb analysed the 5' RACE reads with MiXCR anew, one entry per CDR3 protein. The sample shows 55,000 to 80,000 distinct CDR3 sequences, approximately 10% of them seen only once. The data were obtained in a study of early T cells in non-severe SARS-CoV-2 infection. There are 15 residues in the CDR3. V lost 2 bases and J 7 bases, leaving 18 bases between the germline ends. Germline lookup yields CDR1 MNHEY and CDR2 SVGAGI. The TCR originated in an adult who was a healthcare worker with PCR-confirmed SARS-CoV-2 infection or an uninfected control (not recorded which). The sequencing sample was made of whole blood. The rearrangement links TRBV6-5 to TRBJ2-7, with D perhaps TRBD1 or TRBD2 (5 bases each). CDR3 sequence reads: CASSYPGTVKNEQYF. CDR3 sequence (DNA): TGTGCCAGCAGTTACCCAGGGACCGTTAAGAATGAGCAGTACTTC.